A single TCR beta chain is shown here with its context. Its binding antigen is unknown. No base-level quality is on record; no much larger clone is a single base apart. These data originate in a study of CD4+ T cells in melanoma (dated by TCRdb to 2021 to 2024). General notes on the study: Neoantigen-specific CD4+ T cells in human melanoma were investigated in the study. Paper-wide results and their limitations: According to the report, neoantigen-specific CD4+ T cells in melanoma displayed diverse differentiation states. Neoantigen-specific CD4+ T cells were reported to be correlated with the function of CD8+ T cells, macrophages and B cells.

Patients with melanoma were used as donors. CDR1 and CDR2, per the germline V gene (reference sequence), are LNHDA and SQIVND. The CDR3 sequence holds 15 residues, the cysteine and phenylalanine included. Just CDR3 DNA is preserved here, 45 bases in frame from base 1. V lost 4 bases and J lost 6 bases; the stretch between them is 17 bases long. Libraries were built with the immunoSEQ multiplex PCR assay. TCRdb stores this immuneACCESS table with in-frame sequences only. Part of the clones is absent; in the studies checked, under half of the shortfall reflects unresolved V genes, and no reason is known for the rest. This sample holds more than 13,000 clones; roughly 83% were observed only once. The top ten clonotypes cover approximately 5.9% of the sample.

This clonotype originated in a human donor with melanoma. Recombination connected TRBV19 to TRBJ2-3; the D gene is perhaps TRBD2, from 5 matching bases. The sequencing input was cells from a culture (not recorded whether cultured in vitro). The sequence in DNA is TGTGCCAGTAGTACCCCGGGTCCAACGGGGGATACGCAGTATTTT. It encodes CASSTPGPTGDTQYF.